Following are 27 T cell receptor beta chains from one sample sequenced in a study of T cell clones after liver transplantation. Some clones are missing from TCRdb's copy, which holds only in-frame ones; the method was immunoSEQ multiplex PCR. The data show roughly 80,000 clones, with 80% to 85% seen just once and 0.45% to 0.6% held by the top ten. Specimen: CD4+ T cells from blood, collected approximately 3.5 years after liver transplant. These receptors all stem from a human patient who received a liver transplant. A subset of T cells may come from the graft donor.

The rearrangement links TRBV28 to TRBJ2-5; 7 nucleotides agree with TRBD2. CDR1 is MDHEN and CDR2 is SYDVKM in the germline V gene. This CDR3 has 15 amino acids. Trimming cost V 8 bases and J 5 bases; bases outside gene matches: 14. Written as DNA, the CDR3 is TGTGCCAGCGAACAGTCCGGCGGGGGAAGGGAGACCCAGTACTTC. Protein product: CASEQSGGGRETQYF.

The chain is built from TRBV6-1 and TRBJ2-4, with no clear D. Germline V gives CDR1 MNHNS, CDR2 SASEGT. Trimming removed 2 bases at V and 0 bases at J, with 8 bases between. The CDR3 sequence is 15 residues long. The DNA of the CDR3 is TGTGCCAGCAGTGAAACCCCTTTAGCCAAAAACATTCAGTACTTC. It codes for CASSETPLAKNIQYF.

The chain uses TRBV7-3 and TRBJ1-1; D gene uncertain. V was pared by 2 bases and J by 0 bases, with 10 bases between. Germline lookup yields CDR1 SGHTA and CDR2 FQGTGA. The CDR3 totals 15 residues. The CDR3 protein is CASSLLGPMNTEAFF. CDR3 sequence (DNA): TGTGCCAGCAGCTTATTAGGTCCCATGAACACTGAAGCTTTCTTT.

About this clone itself: A read error may produce the germline difference seen at one junction end. In DNA form, the CDR3 reads TGTGCCAGCAGCCCTCGGGGGTTGGCGGGAGGCCGGAACAAGCCGTTTTTC. As protein: CASSPRGLAGGRNKPFF. The J gene is TRBJ2-7, the V gene TRBV28; the match to TRBD2 covers 8 bases. The length of the CDR3 is 17 residues. CDR1 MDHEN and CDR2 SYDVKM come from the germline V gene.

The chain uses TRBV28 and TRBJ1-3; D may be TRBD1 (5 bases). With 2 bases removed from V and 3 bases from J, the gap between germline ends came to 14 bases. The CDR3 is 16 amino acids. CDR1 MDHEN and CDR2 SYDVKM come from the germline V gene. The CDR3 nucleotides are TGTGCCAGCAGTTTAATCCGGGGGAAGGGTGGAAACACCATATATTTT. It is translated as CASSLIRGKGGNTIYF.

The chain carries TRBV9 and TRBJ2-7; TRBD1 matches at 11 bases. The CDR3 contains 15 residues. After removal of 2 bases from V and 2 bases from J, the junction contained 3 bases not matched to a gene. Per germline, CDR1 SGDLS and CDR2 YYNGEE. The CDR3 here is CASSVGQGATYEQYF. CDR3 DNA: TGTGCCAGCAGCGTCGGACAGGGGGCCACCTACGAGCAGTACTTC.

V is TRBV25-1 and J is TRBJ2-7; unclear D gene. With 6 bases removed from V and 0 bases from J, the gap between germline ends came to 6 bases. CDR3 length: 12 amino acids. The V gene's germline CDR1 is MGHDK and CDR2 SYGVNS. The CDR3 nucleotides read TGTGCCAGCAGCGTCGGCTCCTACGAGCAGTACTTC. Translated: CASSVGSYEQYF.

V and J are TRBV23-1 and TRBJ2-4; D uncertain. TRBV23-1 is identified as an open reading frame with a role that is uncertain. Trimming cost V 3 bases and J 0 bases, with 12 bases left between them. The CDR3 is 16 amino acids. The CDR3 region is CASSHSPSIAKNIQYF. The CDR3 DNA is TGCGCCAGCAGTCATTCCCCGTCTATAGCCAAAAACATTCAGTACTTC.

The gene calls are TRBV28 and TRBJ2-2; D may be TRBD1 (6 bases). Trimming cost V 6 bases and J 3 bases, with 11 bases left between them. This CDR3 is built from 14 residues. Per the germline V gene, CDR1 is MDHEN and CDR2 is SYDVKM. This CDR3 is CASSSGGHTGELFF. The CDR3 bases are TGTGCCAGCAGCTCTGGGGGCCACACCGGGGAGCTGTTTTTT. Filled out from reference TRBV28 and TRBJ2-2, the complete variable domain reads DVKVTQSSRYLVKRTGEKVFLECVQDMDHENMFWYRQDPGLGLRLIYFSYDVKMKEKGDIPEGYSVSREKKERFSLILESASTNQTSMYLCASSSGGHTGELFFGEGSRLTVL.

The chain has TRBV5-1 and TRBJ1-2; D call uncertain. This CDR3 region has 15 residues. V was trimmed by 0 bases and J by 8 bases, leaving 17 bases between them. Per germline, CDR1 SGHRS and CDR2 YFSETQ. In DNA, the CDR3 is TGCGCCAGCAGCTTGGAGATAACAGCGGGGTACGGCTACACCTTC. The encoded protein is CASSLEITAGYGYTF.

This chain uses TRBV4-3 with TRBJ2-1; a weak D match, TRBD2 (5 bases). The CDR3 consists of 14 residues. Deletions cut 2 bases from V and 5 bases from J, with 10 bases between. Germline CDR1 and CDR2: LGHNA and YSLEER. In DNA, the CDR3 is TGCGCCAGCAGCCAAAGGGTGGGAGACAATGAGCAGTTCTTC. Translating it yields CASSQRVGDNEQFF.

The V and J genes are TRBV5-4 and TRBJ2-6; D remains unclear. V lost 1 base and J lost 8, with 13 bases in between. Per the germline V gene, CDR1 is SGHNT and CDR2 is YYREEE (reference sequence). The CDR3 sequence is 15 residues long. The CDR3 DNA is TGTGCCAGCAGCTTGCCGGGTTCCTTCTCCAACGTCCTGACTTTC. Amino acids: CASSLPGSFSNVLTF.

V usage is TRBV5-4 and J usage is TRBJ1-2, with TRBD1 matching 8 bases. The trim removed 5 bases at V and 8 bases at J, leaving 8 bases unmatched. In germline, CDR1 is SGHNT, CDR2 YYREEE (reference sequence). This CDR3 is 13 amino acids long. CDR3 DNA: TGTGCCAGCAGGGACGGACAGGGAAGAGGCTACACCTTC. It encodes CASRDGQGRGYTF.

The CDR3 DNA is TGTGCCAGCAGCCTCAAGTATGAGCAGTTCTTC. It yields the protein CASSLKYEQFF. This chain uses TRBV11-3 with TRBJ2-1; D gene unclear. V lost 5 bases, J lost 8 bases, and 7 bases lay in between. CDR1 is SGHNT and CDR2 is YENEEA in the germline V gene. This CDR3 comprises 11 residues.

The chain links TRBV10-3 to TRBJ1-4, with TRBD1 matching over 9 bases. Germline V CDR1 and CDR2: ENHRY, SYGVKD. Trimming took 10 bases from V and 7 from J; bases not matched to a gene: 10. The CDR3 totals 14 residues. For the CDR3, the DNA is TGTGCCACGGGTGGACAGGGGAGCAGTGAAAAACTGTTTTTT. This sequence encodes CATGGQGSSEKLFF.

This clone was seen a single time. This chain connects TRBV7-2 to TRBJ2-7; TRBD2 is a possible D gene (5 bases). The CDR3 consists of 13 residues. Trimming pared 5 bases from V and 9 bases from J, leaving 17 bases between. Germline CDR1 and CDR2: SGHTA and FQGNSA. The chain's CDR3 is CASSPRGSVRQYF. The CDR3 nucleotides are TGTGCCAGCAGCCCCCGGGGTAGCGTCAGGCAGTACTTC.

The V gene is TRBV2, the J gene TRBJ2-5; D may be TRBD2 (6 bases). Germline loops: CDR1 SNHLY, CDR2 FYNNEI. The CDR3 spans 14 residues. V lost 6 bases, J lost 2 bases, and 13 bases lay in between. The CDR3 reads CASRRWGLQETQYF. In DNA, the CDR3 is TGTGCCAGCAGGAGGTGGGGACTTCAAGAGACCCAGTACTTC.

The chain couples TRBV19 to TRBJ1-1; 9 positions agree with TRBD1. The V segment lost 3 bases and the J segment 5 bases; nucleotides outside the gene matches: 4. CDR1 LNHDA and CDR2 SQIVND come from the germline V gene (reference sequence). The CDR3 spans 14 residues. This chain's CDR3 is CASSIGQGSTEAFF. Written as DNA, the CDR3 is TGTGCCAGTAGTATCGGACAGGGGAGTACTGAAGCTTTCTTT.

This clone was seen a single time. This sequence joins TRBV29-1 and TRBJ1-2; TRBD1 might be the D (6 bases). This CDR3 region has 11 residues. From germline, CDR1 is SQVTM and CDR2 ANQGSEA. The ends were cut back, 4 bases at V and 5 bases at J, with 8 bases in the middle. CDR3 sequence reads: CSVGGGYGYTF. Here the CDR3 DNA reads TGCAGCGTTGGAGGGGGATATGGCTACACCTTC.

DNA for the CDR3: TGTGCCAGTAGGACGGGGCAATCTGGGGCCAACGTCCTGACTTTC. Its translation is CASRTGQSGANVLTF. The chain combines TRBV19 with TRBJ2-6; D may match TRBD1 or TRBD2 (5 bases each). The CDR3 covers 15 residues. Germline lookup yields CDR1 LNHDA and CDR2 SQIVND (reference sequence). Trimming pared 6 bases from V and 1 base from J, leaving 10 bases between.

This chain joins TRBV7-9 and TRBJ1-1; D gene ambiguous. The CDR3 is 14 amino acids. V gave up 8 bases and J gave up 0 bases, with 13 bases separating them. CDR1 is SEHNR and CDR2 is FQNEAQ in the germline V gene (reference sequence). The CDR3 loop reads CASHQVNMNTEAFF. CDR3 coding DNA: TGTGCCAGCCACCAGGTTAACATGAACACTGAAGCTTTCTTT. Complete variable domain (other parts from reference TRBV7-9 and TRBJ1-1): DTGVSQNPRHKITKRGQNVTFRCDPISEHNRLYWYRQTLGQGPEFLTYFQNEAQLEKSRLLSDRFSAERPKGSFSTLEIQRTEQGDSAMYLCASHQVNMNTEAFFGQGTRLTVV.

The table lists this clone with a count of one. The V and J genes are TRBV4-1 and TRBJ1-1; D gene uncertain. Trimming shortened V by 7 bases and J by 3 bases, and 18 bases separated the two germline ends. Germline-derived CDR1 and CDR2 are MGHRA and YSYEKL. This CDR3 is built from 15 residues. CDR3 in amino acids: CASIPFLQRDTEAFF. CDR3 sequence (DNA): TGCGCCAGCATCCCCTTCTTACAGCGGGACACTGAAGCTTTCTTT.

The chain links TRBV28 to TRBJ2-7; a weak D match, TRBD1 (6 bases). CDR3 length: 11 residues. CDR1 is MDHEN and CDR2 is SYDVKM in the germline V gene. Between the trimmed V and J ends, which lost 10 bases and 4 bases, there was a span of 11 bases. The CDR3 loop is CATNTGYEQYF. The CDR3 nucleotides are TGTGCCACCAACACAGGGTACGAGCAGTACTTC. Complete variable domain (other parts from reference TRBV28 and TRBJ2-7): DVKVTQSSRYLVKRTGEKVFLECVQDMDHENMFWYRQDPGLGLRLIYFSYDVKMKEKGDIPEGYSVSREKKERFSLILESASTNQTSMYLCATNTGYEQYFGPGTRLTVT.

The chain uses TRBV11-2 and TRBJ2-7; D uncertain. V gave up 5 bases and J gave up 0 bases, with 11 bases separating them. This CDR3 spans 14 amino acids. Germline CDR1 reads SGHAT; CDR2 reads FQNNGV. DNA of the CDR3: TGTGCCAGCAGCAGGGAACCCAGCTCCTACGAGCAGTACTTC. Protein product: CASSREPSSYEQYF.

V and J are TRBV5-1 and TRBJ1-1; 8 bases line up with TRBD1. V was clipped by 7 bases and J by 0 bases; unmatched bases: 5. CDR3 length: 14 amino acids. The germline gives CDR1 SGHRS, CDR2 YFSETQ. CDR3 DNA sequence: TGCGCCAGCGATCGGGACAGGATGAACACTGAAGCTTTCTTT. Translation: CASDRDRMNTEAFF.

The V call is TRBV18, the J call TRBJ2-3; weak D call: TRBD1 (6 bases). Germline V gene data show CDR1 as KGHSH and CDR2 as LQKENI. Trimming removed 3 bases at V and 1 base at J, with 14 bases between. The CDR3 sequence is 16 residues long. This CDR3 is CASSPGAPSGTDTQYF. As DNA, the CDR3 is TGTGCCAGCTCACCGGGGGCCCCCTCGGGCACAGATACGCAGTATTTT.

A note on this clone: It is unclear where the CDR3 begins or ends on the DNA, so no DNA is shown, and the CDR3 is as TCRdb lists it. The genes are TRBV9 and TRBJ1-5. CDR1 is SGDLS and CDR2 is YYNGEE in the germline V gene. The CDR3 adds up to 14 amino acids, both ends counted. CDR3 protein: CASSPFGNGQPQHF.